Below are 8 T cell receptor beta chains sequenced from a single sample in a study of T cell responses to AZD1222 COVID-19 vaccine. The repertoire was sequenced with immunoSEQ multiplex PCR; TCRdb's copy has only in-frame clones and lacks some. The sample shows some 200,000 clones, roughly 88% of them seen only once. The sequenced sample was peripheral blood, obtained on day 0 of AZD1222 vaccination. Source of these receptors: an adult in good health.

The V gene is TRBV27, the J gene TRBJ2-3; possibly TRBD2 for D (6 bases). V was trimmed by 2 bases and J by 2 bases, leaving 8 bases between them. Germline CDR1 MNHEY, CDR2 SMNVEV (reference sequence). The CDR3 runs to 14 residues. The CDR3 is CASSLKRVTDTQYF. The CDR3 nucleotides are TGTGCCAGCAGTTTAAAGCGGGTCACAGATACGCAGTATTTT.

The chain links TRBV5-1 to TRBJ1-3; possibly TRBD1 for D (5 bases). V shed 4 bases and J shed 0 bases, with 8 bases lying between them. The CDR3 spans 14 residues. CDR1 SGHRS and CDR2 YFSETQ come from the germline V gene. This chain's CDR3 is CASSHDSSGNTIYF. CDR3 nucleotide sequence: TGCGCCAGCAGCCACGACAGCTCTGGAAACACCATATATTTT.

The rearrangement joins TRBV5-1 to TRBJ2-2, with 9 nucleotides matching TRBD2. The germline V gene encodes CDR1 SGHRS and CDR2 YFSETQ. V dropped 4 bases and J dropped 4; count of bases not matched to a gene: 11. The CDR3 sequence is 17 residues long. Written as DNA, the CDR3 is TGCGCCAGCAGCCCGACTAGCGGACGGGACCGCACCGGGGAGCTGTTTTTT. Translation gives CASSPTSGRDRTGELFF.

This rearrangement joins TRBV2 to TRBJ1-4; no clear D gene. Germline values: CDR1 SNHLY, CDR2 FYNNEI. Trimming stripped 7 bases from V and 4 bases from J, with 16 bases between. CDR3 length: 15 residues. DNA for the CDR3: TGTGCCAGCACCAAAAGGGTAGATCATAATGAAAAACTGTTTTTT. Its protein product is CASTKRVDHNEKLFF.

This clone was recorded only once. The chain is built from TRBV20-1 and TRBJ2-1, with TRBD2 matching over 10 bases. This CDR3 has 16 amino acids. J gave up 6 bases and V 3 bases, and 11 bases lay outside the gene matches. Germline-derived CDR1 and CDR2 are DFQATT and SNEGSKA (reference sequence). CDR3 in amino acids: CSASPIPLAGVNEQFF. CDR3 coding DNA: TGCAGTGCTAGTCCCATCCCTCTAGCGGGAGTCAATGAGCAGTTCTTC.

A word on this clone: The missing conserved phenylalanine or tryptophan at the end of this CDR3 makes a read error likely. The DNA is left out, because the CDR3 cannot be placed on it with certainty; the CDR3 is given as TCRdb lists it. The J gene is TRBJ2-7, the V gene TRBV7-3. Including both end residues, the CDR3 is 11 amino acids long. Germline-derived CDR1 and CDR2 are SGHTA and FQGTGA. CDR3: CASPKMVQTLP.

This sequence joins TRBV4-3 and TRBJ2-5; maybe TRBD1 (5 bases). Germline-derived CDR1 and CDR2 are LGHNA and YSLEER. V lost 1 base, J lost 5 bases, and 17 bases lay in between. The CDR3 loop spans 16 amino acids. DNA of the CDR3: TGCGCCAGCAGCCAAGGGGGCGAAGGGGTTGGGGAGACCCAGTACTTC. Its translation is CASSQGGEGVGETQYF.

The CDR3 nucleotides are TGTGCCAGCAGTTATGGCGGGACAGAGAGCAATCAGCCCCAGCATTTT. Amino acids: CASSYGGTESNQPQHF. V is TRBV6-2 or TRBV6-3 and J is TRBJ1-5; 7 bases align to TRBD1. The CDR3 consists of 16 residues. The germline V gene has CDR1 MNHEY and CDR2 SVGEGT. Trimming cost V 3 bases and J 1 base; bases outside gene matches: 6.